This entry describes one T cell receptor (beta chain). Antigen specificity is unknown. This record comes from a study of monozygotic twins with inflammatory bowel disease. Study-wide results and caveats: No separation of different T cell subtypes was possible. Part of the variability in patient repertoires may have come from differing immunosuppressive treatments. Twins with IBD were found to have lower TCRbeta diversity (inverse Simpson) than healthy co-twins.

Each sample's cDNA came from eight separate reactions. For each CDR3 protein, TCRdb gives one entry from its re-call of the 5' RACE reads, without DNA. This table lists around 200,000 distinct CDR3 sequences. The receptor was isolated from a human donor with ulcerative colitis or Crohn's disease, or a healthy co-twin of an affected twin (not recorded which). Sequencing input: blood.

CDR3 sequence reads: CASSPQRVGQPQHF. The chain links TRBV18 to TRBJ1-5. Per germline, CDR1 KGHSH and CDR2 LQKENI. The CDR3 is 14 amino acids.